This TCR beta chain stems from a study of blood T cell repertoires in COVID-19. In the study overall: Sites across the United States, Italy and Spain contributed samples from acute and convalescent COVID-19.

The CDR3 runs to 18 residues. From germline, CDR1 is SNHLY and CDR2 FYNNEI. Trimming pared 6 bases from V and 3 bases from J, leaving 27 bases between. Per the original methods: Estimation of nucleated cell counts relied on the amplification of reference gene primers. Clones were read by immunoSEQ multiplex PCR, and TCRdb kept only the in-frame ones, dropping some. V, J and clone size are those of that table, while D and trimming were read from the DNA. The sample carries just over 650,000 clones, 85% to 90% recorded once. The sample consisted of peripheral blood. The V and J genes are TRBV2 and TRBJ2-7, with D maybe TRBD1 (7 bases). The sequence came from a woman under 30 with acute or convalescent COVID-19. CDR3 in amino acids: CASRDTGQPTGGDYEQYF. DNA for the CDR3: TGTGCCAGCAGAGACACGGGACAGCCTACCGGGGGAGACTACGAGCAGTACTTC.